A selection of T cell receptor beta chains follows, all from one sample in a study of shared clonotypes between healthy human individuals. Data came from immunoSEQ multiplex PCR; TCRdb stores just in-frame clones and leaves some out. The table includes 950,000 to 1,300,000 clones, about 75% detected once. Sequenced: memory CD4+ T cells sorted from blood. These receptors all stem from a man between 18 and 29 years old in good health. Both conserved end residues are part of each CDR3. A D gene is named only where the DNA matches it firmly. The listing skips clone size in some rows; elsewhere it reads once, few, many or a size class.

J gene	V gene	CDR3 length	D gene	clone size	CDR3 DNA	CDR3 protein
TRBJ2-1	TRBV10-3	13	.	.	TGTGCCATCAGTTCACTGTCCCTCGCTGAGCAGTTCTTC	CAISSLSLAEQFF
TRBJ2-7	TRBV6-4	14	.	.	TGTGCCAGCAGCCGTGAGGCAGGGGTGGGCGAGCAGTACTTC	CASSREAGVGEQYF
TRBJ2-7	TRBV29-1	12	TRBD1	.	TGCAGCGTGCTGGGACAGTTAAGCGAGCAGTACTTC	CSVLGQLSEQYF
TRBJ2-5	TRBV5-1	14	TRBD2	few	TGCGCCAGCAGTCCGGGACTAGGGAAAGAGACCCAGTACTTC	CASSPGLGKETQYF
TRBJ1-3	TRBV5-1	14	.	once	TGCGCCAGCAGCCCCGGTGGCGAGGGAAACACCATATATTTT	CASSPGGEGNTIYF
TRBJ2-7	TRBV6-5	11	.	.	TGTGCCAGCTCCTCCACCTACGAGCAGTACTTC	CASSSTYEQYF
TRBJ1-1	TRBV5-1	14	.	.	TGCGCCAGCAGCCTAAGGACGGGGAACACTGAAGCTTTCTTT	CASSLRTGNTEAFF
TRBJ2-3	TRBV4-1	17	.	.	TGCGCCAGCAGCCAAGACCTGCCGGCTAAGGGGCGGGATACGCAGTATTTT	CASSQDLPAKGRDTQYF
TRBJ1-5	TRBV19	16	.	.	TGTGCCAGTAGTACTTCAGGGACTTACGGCAATCAGCCCCAGCATTTT	CASSTSGTYGNQPQHF
TRBJ2-1	TRBV7-2	12	.	.	TGTGCCAGCAGCTTAGCGCAGGGGAGGCAGTTCTTC	CASSLAQGRQFF
TRBJ2-3	TRBV25-1	13	.	.	TGTGCCAGCAGTGACGGGCTCCTCGATACGCAGTATTTT	CASSDGLLDTQYF
TRBJ2-3	TRBV30	13	.	.	TGTGCCTGGAGCCCGGGGATCACAGATACGCAGTATTTT	CAWSPGITDTQYF
TRBJ2-5	TRBV6-5	13	.	.	TGTGCCAGCAGTTACTCGGGGCGGGAGACCCAGTACTTC	CASSYSGRETQYF
TRBJ2-3	TRBV28	15	.	once	TGTGCCAGCAGTTCCCCGGGACTGGGCACAGATACGCAGTATTTT	CASSSPGLGTDTQYF
TRBJ2-7	TRBV28	13	.	.	TGTGCCAGCAGTTTAACAGGGTCCCACGAGCAGTACTTC	CASSLTGSHEQYF
TRBJ2-2	TRBV21-1	18	.	.	TGTGCCAGCAGCAAACCCCTAGCGGGAGGGGGGAACACCGGGGAGCTGTTTTTT	CASSKPLAGGGNTGELFF
TRBJ2-7	TRBV5-5	15	.	.	TGTGCCAGCAGCTTATATGACGGAAACTCCTACGAGCAGTACTTC	CASSLYDGNSYEQYF
TRBJ1-1	TRBV27	15	.	.	TGTGCCAGCAGTTTACGGGGGCGACTGAACACTGAAGCTTTCTTT	CASSLRGRLNTEAFF
TRBJ2-1	TRBV14	13	.	.	TGTGCCAGCAGCCGAGGTGAGGGAAGGGAGCAGTTCTTC	CASSRGEGREQFF
TRBJ2-1	TRBV6-6	15	TRBD2	.	TGTGCCAGCAGTTCCGGGACTAGCGGGTCCACTGAGCAGTTCTTC	CASSSGTSGSTEQFF
TRBJ1-3	TRBV13	16	TRBD1	few	TGTGCCAGCAGCTTAAAGCCCAGGGGGCCTGGAAACACCATATATTTT	CASSLKPRGPGNTIYF
TRBJ2-7	TRBV25-1	13	TRBD2	.	TGTGCCAGCAGGGCTAGCGGGAGATACGAGCAGTACTTC	CASRASGRYEQYF
TRBJ2-2	TRBV10-1	15	TRBD1	.	TGCGCCAGCAGCGAGACAGGGCGGTACACCGGGGAGCTGTTTTTT	CASSETGRYTGELFF
TRBJ1-1	TRBV4-3	15	.	.	TGCGCCAGCAGCCAAGAAGACAGAGGAAACACTGAAGCTTTCTTT	CASSQEDRGNTEAFF
TRBJ2-7	TRBV28	14	.	few	TGTGCCAGCAGCTCCGGGACGGTGACCTACGAGCAGTACTTC	CASSSGTVTYEQYF
TRBJ2-2	TRBV10-3	14	.	.	TGTGCCATCAGTGACCTAGAGAACACCGGGGAGCTGTTTTTT	CAISDLENTGELFF
TRBJ1-2	TRBV6-1	12	.	.	TGTGCCAGCAGTGCGAGGTCCTATGGCTACACCTTC	CASSARSYGYTF
TRBJ1-1	TRBV29-1	11	.	.	TGCAGCGGGGTTCGGAACACTGAAGCTTTCTTT	CSGVRNTEAFF
TRBJ1-4	TRBV30	14	.	.	TGTGCCTGGAGTGTGCTTTCTGGGAATGAAAAACTGTTTTTT	CAWSVLSGNEKLFF
TRBJ1-1	TRBV6-1	13	.	.	TGTGCCAGCAGTATAAACAGGGACACTGAAGCTTTCTTT	CASSINRDTEAFF
TRBJ1-1	TRBV19	16	TRBD1	.	TGTGCCAGTAGTATAAACACAGGGGGCTGGGGCACTGAAGCTTTCTTT	CASSINTGGWGTEAFF
TRBJ2-3	TRBV7-9	16	.	.	TGTGCCAGCAGCAGATGGACAGCGACCAGCACAGATACGCAGTATTTT	CASSRWTATSTDTQYF
TRBJ2-1	TRBV30	14	TRBD2	.	TGTGCCTTAGAAACTAGCGGGAATTACAATGAGCAGTTCTTC	CALETSGNYNEQFF
TRBJ1-6	TRBV27	16	.	.	TGTGCCAGCAGTCCTACACCCAGCTCCTATAATTCACCCCTCCACTTT	CASSPTPSSYNSPLHF
TRBJ2-6	TRBV10-1	15	.	.	TGCGCCAGCAGCCAACGGGACTCTGGGGTCAACGTCCTGACTTTC	CASSQRDSGVNVLTF
TRBJ1-4	TRBV14	14	.	.	TGTGCCAGCAGCCAGACAACAACTAATGAAAAACTGTTTTTT	CASSQTTTNEKLFF
TRBJ1-6	TRBV5-1	16	.	few	TGCGCCAGCAGCCTCGACGCGGGCTCCTATAATTCACCCCTCCACTTT	CASSLDAGSYNSPLHF
TRBJ2-7	TRBV6-1	13	.	.	TGTGCCAGCAGCGGACCGAACCTATACGAGCAGTACTTC	CASSGPNLYEQYF
TRBJ2-1	TRBV5-6	18	TRBD2	.	TGTGCCAGCAGCGGGCGGGCTAGCGGGAGCCGCTCCTACAATGAGCAGTTCTTC	CASSGRASGSRSYNEQFF
TRBJ2-5	TRBV5-8	16	TRBD1	.	TGTGCCAGCAGCCGGCGTCCCGGGACAGGGCCAGAGACCCAGTACTTC	CASSRRPGTGPETQYF
TRBJ1-2	TRBV6-5	13	TRBD1	.	TGTGCCAGCAGTACTACAGGGGAATATGGCTACACCTTC	CASSTTGEYGYTF
TRBJ1-2	TRBV28	11	.	.	TGTGCCAGCATCTCTGACGACTTCTACACCTTC	CASISDDFYTF
TRBJ2-2	TRBV6-1	15	.	.	TGTGCCAGCAGTGAATCCGGGGAGGTCACCGGGGAGCTGTTTTTT	CASSESGEVTGELFF
TRBJ2-5	TRBV9	16	.	.	TGTGCCAGCAGCGTAGCCAACTCAGCAGGGCAGGAGACCCAGTACTTC	CASSVANSAGQETQYF
TRBJ1-5	TRBV4-1	13	.	.	TGCGCCAGCAGCCAAGATCCTAATCAGCCCCAGCATTTT	CASSQDPNQPQHF
TRBJ1-2	TRBV28	14	TRBD1	.	TGTGCCAGCAGTACCGGGACAGGACCTTATGGCTACACCTTC	CASSTGTGPYGYTF
TRBJ2-7	TRBV7-2	15	TRBD2	.	TGTGCCAGCAGCTCCCGGACTAGCGCCTCCTACGAGCAGTACTTC	CASSSRTSASYEQYF
TRBJ2-5	TRBV7-9	12	.	once	TGTGCCAGCAGCAAAGTCGGCGAGACCCAGTACTTC	CASSKVGETQYF
TRBJ1-1	TRBV29-1	13	.	.	TGCAGCGTATTGGGGGGCAGGAGCACTGAAGCTTTCTTT	CSVLGGRSTEAFF
TRBJ2-7	TRBV6-5	14	.	.	TGTGCCAGCAGTTATGGTGCCCCGTTGGGCGAGCAGTACTTC	CASSYGAPLGEQYF
TRBJ2-3	TRBV11-3	16	TRBD2	.	TGTGCCAGCTCAAAGAGGGGCGGGAGTGGGACAGATACGCAGTATTTT	CASSKRGGSGTDTQYF
TRBJ2-1	TRBV2	14	TRBD2	.	TGTGCCAGCAATCTAGCGGGGGCTTACAATGAGCAGTTCTTC	CASNLAGAYNEQFF
TRBJ1-3	TRBV9	14	.	.	TGTGCCAGCAGCCCCGGTCAGTTGGGAAGCACCATATATTTT	CASSPGQLGSTIYF